The sequence of this T cell receptor (beta chain) was determined in a study of healthy donors' naive CD4 and CD8 T cells. Of note for this clonotype: The antigen is undetermined.

Starting from roughly 0.55 ug of total RNA, TCR libraries were made with linear amplification. TCRdb redid the calling of the reads with MiXCR, one entry per CDR3 protein. In the table there are about 180,000 distinct CDR3 sequences, about 76% of which are singletons. Study results and limitations: Reportedly, most V and J gene segments showed naive CD4+ versus CD8+ bias. CDR3 charge plus V and J genes appeared to account for approximately 12% of CD4/CD8 variance. Positive CDR3 charge linked to CD4+ cells, negative to CD8+ cells. Alpha and beta chains were sequenced in bulk without pairing.

Trimming took 5 bases from V and 2 from J, leaving 13 bases between them. Germline CDR1 and CDR2: GTSNPN and SVGIG (reference sequence). The CDR3 is made up of 13 amino acids. The specimen sequenced was naive CD4+ and CD8+ T cells sorted from blood, pooled from several donors. The genes are TRBV30 and TRBJ2-7, with a possible D match to TRBD2 (5 bases). This receptor was obtained from a pool of human donors in good health; the sample pools cells from several healthy donors. The CDR3: CAWDVRGPYEQYF. The CDR3 DNA reads as TGTGCCTGGGACGTTCGAGGGCCCTACGAGCAGTACTTC.